These 28 T cell receptor beta chains came from one sample sequenced in a study of cytomegalovirus exposure and HLA in healthy donors (dated by TCRdb to the late 2010s). The protocol used for the library was the immunoSEQ multiplex PCR assay. The multiplex PCR relied on a mix of 60 forward primers for TCR Vbeta segments and 13 reverse primers for TCR Jbeta segments. This immuneACCESS table, as held by TCRdb, lists in-frame sequences with V and J called but not all clones. Of the missing ones, under half trace to an unresolved V gene in checked studies; the others have no known cause. This sample has 200,000 to 300,000 clones in its table, and roughly 73% of those were observed once. The ten largest account for around 0.44% of the sample. Sequenced material: PBMCs. The receptors originated from a boy younger than 18 in good health and CMV-seronegative.

The gene calls are TRBV6-4 and TRBJ2-7; D call uncertain. This CDR3 has 15 residues. V was trimmed by 2 bases and J by 2 bases, leaving 13 bases between them. From germline, CDR1 is MRHNA and CDR2 SNTAGT. CDR3 sequence: CASSDPRVRPYEQYF. The CDR3 DNA reads TGTGCCAGCAGTGACCCCCGGGTCAGACCCTACGAGCAGTACTTC.

A few counts support this clone. This chain links TRBV5-1 with TRBJ1-4, with 8 bases lining up with TRBD1. This CDR3 region has 17 residues. Germline V gene sequence: CDR1 SGHRS, CDR2 YFSETQ. The junction had 8 bases not matched to a gene; V was cut back by 2 bases and J by 2 bases. The CDR3, as DNA: TGCGCCAGCAGCTTAGGACAGGGAAGCTCGACTAATGAAAAACTGTTTTTT. Translated, it gives CASSLGQGSSTNEKLFF.

This clone was seen a single time. CDR3 DNA sequence: TGCGCCAGCAGCGTGAGACAGGGAAATCGAGGGAGTGAGCAGTTCTTC. Translation gives CASSVRQGNRGSEQFF. The chain uses TRBV5-1 and TRBJ2-1, with 7 bases that match TRBD1. The germline gives CDR1 SGHRS, CDR2 YFSETQ. The CDR3 runs 16 residues. With V trimmed by 4 bases and J by 9 bases, 16 bases remained unmatched. The full variable domain, completed using reference TRBV5-1 and TRBJ2-1, is KAGVTQTPRYLIKTRGQQVTLSCSPISGHRSVSWYQQTPGQGLQFLFEYFSETQRNKGNFPGRFSGRQFSNSRSEMNVSTLELGDSALYLCASSVRQGNRGSEQFFGPGTRLTVL.

This chain uses TRBV10-2 with TRBJ1-6; 7 bases align to TRBD1. Germline assignment: CDR1 WSHSY and CDR2 SAAADI. The CDR3 has 17 residues. V shed 3 bases, J shed 6 bases, and the junction held 11 bases outside the gene matches. The CDR3 DNA sequence: TGCGCCAGCAGTGAATGGGACAGATTGCACCCTAATTCACCCCTCCACTTT. Its protein is CASSEWDRLHPNSPLHF.

The J gene is TRBJ1-2, the V gene TRBV6-1, with no clear D. The CDR3 extends over 13 amino acids. Germline CDR1 reads MNHNS; CDR2 reads SASEGT. V was shortened by 7 bases and J by 2 bases, with 11 bases between the two germline ends. CDR3 sequence (DNA): TGTGCCAGCACCCCCGGAGCAAACTATGGCTACACCTTC. Protein sequence: CASTPGANYGYTF.

The chain links TRBV5-4 to TRBJ2-2, with 10 bases aligning to TRBD1. Per germline, CDR1 SGHNT and CDR2 YYREEE (reference sequence). V was pared by 3 bases and J by 5 bases, with 4 bases of the junction left unmatched. The CDR3 is 15 residues long. CDR3 in DNA: TGTGCCAGCAGCTACAGACAGGGGGCGACCGGGGAGCTGTTTTTT. Translated: CASSYRQGATGELFF.

The rearrangement joins TRBV7-2 to TRBJ2-7; a weak D match, TRBD1 (6 bases). From germline, CDR1 is SGHTA and CDR2 FQGNSA. The germline V and J ends were trimmed by 5 bases and 4 bases, with 27 bases remaining between them. The CDR3 runs to 18 residues. CDR3 sequence reads: CASSPYSYAQGKPYEQYF. The DNA for the CDR3 is TGTGCCAGCAGCCCATATTCATATGCACAGGGAAAACCTTACGAGCAGTACTTC. The whole variable domain, filled in from reference TRBV7-2 and TRBJ2-7, reads GAGVSQSPSNKVTEKGKDVELRCDPISGHTALYWYRQSLGQGLEFLIYFQGNSAPDKSGLPSDRFSAERTGGSVSTLTIQRTQQEDSAVYLCASSPYSYAQGKPYEQYFGPGTRLTVT.

V and J are TRBV10-3 and TRBJ2-7; D unresolved. The CDR3 covers 12 residues. V was shortened by 10 bases and J by 0 bases, with 10 bases between the two germline ends. From germline, CDR1 is ENHRY and CDR2 SYGVKD. The DNA for the CDR3 is TGTGCCACCTCGCTGGCCTCCTACGAGCAGTACTTC. Protein sequence: CATSLASYEQYF.

This rearrangement joins TRBV18 to TRBJ1-4; 7 bases are a match to TRBD1. The CDR3 spans 16 residues. Germline V lookup: CDR1 KGHSH, CDR2 LQKENI. V dropped 4 bases and J dropped 4; count of bases not matched to a gene: 9. In DNA form, the CDR3 reads TGTGCCAGCTCACTAAACAGGGGCGACCATAATGAAAAACTGTTTTTT. Translated: CASSLNRGDHNEKLFF. The variable domain in full, completed from reference TRBV18 and TRBJ1-4, reads NAGVMQNPRHLVRRRGQEARLRCSPMKGHSHVYWYRQLPEEGLKFMVYLQKENIIDESGMPKERFSAEFPKEGPSILRIQQVVRGDSAAYFCASSLNRGDHNEKLFFGSGTQLSVL.

This clone was detected once. The chain uses TRBV15 and TRBJ1-1; weak D call: TRBD1 (6 bases). Trimming removed 3 bases from V and 6 bases from J, with 20 bases in between. The germline gives CDR1 LNHNV, CDR2 YYDKDF (reference sequence). There are 16 residues in the CDR3. This chain's CDR3 is CATSSSHRVAGAEAFF. In nucleotides, the CDR3 is TGTGCCACCAGCAGCTCTCACAGGGTGGCAGGGGCTGAAGCTTTCTTT.

V and J are TRBV4-2 and TRBJ1-1; D is possibly TRBD1 (5 bases). The CDR3 runs 17 residues. The V gene's germline CDR1 is LGHNA and CDR2 YNFKEQ. Trimming left V 0 bases short and J 6 bases short, with 20 bases between. The CDR3: CASSQDFQADTIPEAFF. CDR3 nucleotide sequence: TGTGCCAGCAGCCAAGATTTCCAGGCGGACACTATCCCTGAAGCTTTCTTT.

This chain uses TRBV5-1 with TRBJ2-1; D is perhaps TRBD1 (6 bases). The CDR3 sequence is 12 residues long. In germline, CDR1 is SGHRS, CDR2 YFSETQ. Trimming took 3 bases from V and 5 from J, leaving 6 bases between them. The chain's CDR3 is CASSWTDNEQFF. The CDR3 DNA reads as TGCGCCAGCAGCTGGACAGACAATGAGCAGTTCTTC.

The V gene is TRBV2, the J gene TRBJ2-2; 10 bases fit TRBD1. CDR3 length: 13 amino acids. Germline V gives CDR1 SNHLY, CDR2 FYNNEI. V dropped 11 bases and J dropped 7; count of bases not matched to a gene: 7. CDR3 in DNA: TGTGCCGGCCAAGACAGGGGGCGCGGGGAGCTGTTTTTT. This codes for CAGQDRGRGELFF.

This clone occurred a few times. This sequence joins TRBV6-5 and TRBJ1-2; D is unclear. The germline CDR1 and CDR2 sequences are MNHEY and SVGAGI. The CDR3 has 11 residues. The V and J ends lost 4 bases and 5 bases respectively, with 5 bases between them. CDR3 loop: CASSSSYGYTF. In DNA form, the CDR3 reads TGTGCCAGCAGTTCGTCTTATGGCTACACCTTC.

The chain recombines TRBV6-5 with TRBJ1-2; TRBD1 might be the D (6 bases). V lost 6 bases and J 6 bases, leaving 11 bases between the germline ends. The CDR3 extends over 12 amino acids. CDR1 MNHEY and CDR2 SVGAGI come from the germline V gene. CDR3 loop: CASSLQGNGYTF. Here the CDR3 DNA reads TGTGCCAGCAGCCTACAGGGAAATGGCTACACCTTC.

This clone turned up a few times. The chain joins TRBV11-3 to TRBJ1-1, with D possibly being TRBD1 (5 bases). Trimming left V 1 base short and J 6 bases short, with 9 bases between. The CDR3 is made up of 13 amino acids. Germline V lookup: CDR1 SGHNT, CDR2 YENEEA. CDR3 DNA sequence: TGTGCCAGCAGCTTAGCCGGGGGAGCTGAAGCTTTCTTT. Its translation is CASSLAGGAEAFF.

This rearrangement joins TRBV10-3 to TRBJ2-2; 8 bases are shared with TRBD1. This CDR3 comprises 14 residues. Germline trimming cut 6 bases from V and 3 bases from J; bases unmatched to any gene: 3. Germline lookup yields CDR1 ENHRY and CDR2 SYGVKD. The CDR3 protein is CAIRTGADTGELFF. CDR3 nucleotides: TGTGCCATCAGGACAGGGGCGGACACCGGGGAGCTGTTTTTT.

The chain couples TRBV2 to TRBJ1-2; D is unresolved. The V end was cut by 5 bases, the J end by 2 bases, with 12 bases between. From germline, CDR1 is SNHLY and CDR2 FYNNEI. The CDR3 spans 14 residues. CDR3 loop: CASSREGPNYGYTF. In DNA form, the CDR3 reads TGTGCCAGCAGTCGGGAAGGGCCGAACTATGGCTACACCTTC.

V is TRBV5-4 and J is TRBJ2-2; 8 positions match TRBD1. The V and J ends lost 1 base and 3 bases, in that order; junction bases with no gene match: 2. This CDR3 comprises 15 residues. Looked up from germline, CDR1 is SGHNT and CDR2 is YYREEE (reference sequence). CDR3 DNA sequence: TGTGCCAGCAGCTTGTTGACAGGGGACACCGGGGAGCTGTTTTTT. Encoded protein: CASSLLTGDTGELFF.

The CDR3 coding sequence is TGCGCCAGCAGCTGGGGAGGGGGGGTTAACACTGAAGCTTTCTTT. This codes for CASSWGGGVNTEAFF. The rearrangement uses TRBV5-1 and TRBJ1-1; TRBD1 might be the D (6 bases). The germline V and J ends were trimmed by 3 bases and 2 bases, with 14 bases remaining between them. This CDR3 contains 15 residues. Per germline, CDR1 SGHRS and CDR2 YFSETQ.

V gene TRBV6-6 combines with J gene TRBJ1-1; no clear D gene. Trimming stripped 2 bases from V and 0 bases from J, with 7 bases between. This CDR3 comprises 14 residues. Per germline, CDR1 MNHNY and CDR2 SVGAGI (reference sequence). CDR3 nucleotides: TGTGCCAGCAGTTACGGGCAGATGAACACTGAAGCTTTCTTT. Its translation: CASSYGQMNTEAFF.

This chain links TRBV11-3 with TRBJ1-2, with TRBD1 as a possible D gene (5 bases). The germline V and J ends were trimmed by 1 base and 6 bases, with 9 bases remaining between them. This CDR3 comprises 13 residues. Germline CDR1 and CDR2: SGHNT and YENEEA. CDR3 in amino acids: CASSLAGEHGYTF. As DNA, the CDR3 is TGTGCCAGCAGCTTAGCGGGGGAGCATGGCTACACCTTC.

The gene calls are TRBV13 and TRBJ2-7; the match to TRBD1 covers 9 bases. V gave up 3 bases and J gave up 3 bases; unmatched junction bases: 9. This CDR3 spans 16 amino acids. Germline CDR1 PRHDT, CDR2 FYEKMQ (reference sequence). CDR3 bases: TGTGCCAGCAGCTTCAACCTCGACAGGGGGAGCTACGAGCAGTACTTC. Translating it yields CASSFNLDRGSYEQYF.

This clone appeared once. The chain joins TRBV6-9 to TRBJ1-2; a weak D match, TRBD1 (6 bases). Germline V lookup: CDR1 MNHGY, CDR2 SVAAGI. This CDR3 is 17 amino acids long. The germline V and J ends were trimmed by 6 bases and 1 base, with 21 bases remaining between them. This chain's CDR3 is CASSLGQIPPFNYGYTF. CDR3 nucleotide sequence: TGTGCCAGCAGCCTAGGACAGATCCCTCCTTTTAACTATGGCTACACCTTC.

V is TRBV7-9 and J is TRBJ2-1; 8 nucleotides agree with TRBD1. In germline, CDR1 is SEHNR, CDR2 FQNEAQ (reference sequence). The CDR3 runs to 15 residues. V lost 5 bases to trimming and J lost 0 bases; unmatched junction nucleotides: 3. The chain's CDR3 is CASSQDRVSYNEQFF. The CDR3 DNA is TGTGCCAGCAGCCAGGACAGGGTCTCCTACAATGAGCAGTTCTTC.

This sequence joins TRBV5-1 and TRBJ1-1, with 8 bases identical to TRBD1. The V gene's germline CDR1 is SGHRS and CDR2 YFSETQ. The CDR3 sequence is 15 residues long. The J segment lost 2 bases and the V segment lost 3 bases, leaving 6 bases of the junction unmatched. CDR3 sequence: CASSSIQGGNTEAFF. The CDR3, as DNA: TGCGCCAGCAGCTCCATACAGGGGGGAAACACTGAAGCTTTCTTT.

The chain has TRBV7-9 and TRBJ1-1; unclear D gene. The CDR3 sequence is 15 residues long. The V end lost 5 bases, the J end lost 1 base, and 14 bases lay between the germline ends. Germline lookup yields CDR1 SEHNR and CDR2 FQNEAQ (reference sequence). CDR3 residues: CASSAVAVRNTEAFF. As DNA, the CDR3 is TGTGCCAGCAGCGCTGTTGCGGTTAGGAACACTGAAGCTTTCTTT.

V is TRBV28 and J is TRBJ2-5; 9 bases are shared with TRBD1. The CDR3 is made up of 14 amino acids. Germline loops: CDR1 MDHEN, CDR2 SYDVKM. Trimming cost V 8 bases and J 3 bases; bases outside gene matches: 7. The CDR3, as DNA: TGTGCCAGCCGCTCAGACAGGGGGGAAGAGACCCAGTACTTC. It encodes CASRSDRGEETQYF.